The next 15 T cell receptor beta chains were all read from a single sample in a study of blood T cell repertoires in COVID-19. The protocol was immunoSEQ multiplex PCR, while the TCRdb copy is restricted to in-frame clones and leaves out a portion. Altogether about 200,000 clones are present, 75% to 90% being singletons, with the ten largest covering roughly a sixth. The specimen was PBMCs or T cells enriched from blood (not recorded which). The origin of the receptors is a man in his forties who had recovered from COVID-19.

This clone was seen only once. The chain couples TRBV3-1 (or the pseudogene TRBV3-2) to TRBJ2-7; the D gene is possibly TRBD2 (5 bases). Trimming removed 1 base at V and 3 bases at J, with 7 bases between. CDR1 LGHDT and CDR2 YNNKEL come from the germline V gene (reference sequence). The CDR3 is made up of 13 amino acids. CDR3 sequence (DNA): TGTGCCAGCAGCCAAGCCCGGGGCTACGAGCAGTACTTC. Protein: CASSQARGYEQYF.

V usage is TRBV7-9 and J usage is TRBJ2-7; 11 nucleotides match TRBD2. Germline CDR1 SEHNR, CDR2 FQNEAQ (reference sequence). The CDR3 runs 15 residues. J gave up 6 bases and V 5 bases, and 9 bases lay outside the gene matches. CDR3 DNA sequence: TGTGCCAGCAGCCCCACCTCCGGGACTAGCGGCGAGCAGTACTTC. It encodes CASSPTSGTSGEQYF.

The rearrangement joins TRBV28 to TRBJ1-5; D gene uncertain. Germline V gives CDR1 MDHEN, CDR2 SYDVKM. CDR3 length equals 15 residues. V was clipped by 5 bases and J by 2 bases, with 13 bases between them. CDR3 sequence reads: CASSASFQGNQPQHF. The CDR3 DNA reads TGTGCCAGCAGTGCATCGTTTCAGGGCAATCAGCCCCAGCATTTT.

The CDR3 here is CAWSVLATQYF. CDR3 nucleotides: TGTGCCTGGAGTGTACTTGCGACCCAGTACTTC. The chain links TRBV30 to TRBJ2-5; D is undetermined. The CDR3 spans 11 residues. Germline CDR1 is GTSNPN and CDR2 is SVGIG (reference sequence). Trimming left V 0 bases short and J 7 bases short, with 6 bases between.

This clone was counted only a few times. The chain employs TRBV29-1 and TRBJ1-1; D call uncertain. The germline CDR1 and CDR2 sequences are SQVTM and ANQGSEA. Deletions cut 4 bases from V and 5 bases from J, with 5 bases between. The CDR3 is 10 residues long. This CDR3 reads CSVGRTEAFF. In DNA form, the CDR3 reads TGCAGCGTTGGGAGGACTGAAGCTTTCTTT.

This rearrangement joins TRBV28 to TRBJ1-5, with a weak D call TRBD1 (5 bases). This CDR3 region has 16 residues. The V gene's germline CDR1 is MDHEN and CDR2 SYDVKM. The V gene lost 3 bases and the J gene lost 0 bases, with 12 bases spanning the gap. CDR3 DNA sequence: TGTGCCAGCAGTTTCTTTTTTGGGGCTAGCAATCAGCCCCAGCATTTT. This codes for CASSFFFGASNQPQHF.

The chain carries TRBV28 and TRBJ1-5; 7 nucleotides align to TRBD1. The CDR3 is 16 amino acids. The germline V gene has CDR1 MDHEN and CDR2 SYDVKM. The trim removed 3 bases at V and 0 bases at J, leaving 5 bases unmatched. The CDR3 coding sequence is TGTGCCAGCAGTTTCGGACAGGCATATAGCAATCAGCCCCAGCATTTT. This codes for CASSFGQAYSNQPQHF.

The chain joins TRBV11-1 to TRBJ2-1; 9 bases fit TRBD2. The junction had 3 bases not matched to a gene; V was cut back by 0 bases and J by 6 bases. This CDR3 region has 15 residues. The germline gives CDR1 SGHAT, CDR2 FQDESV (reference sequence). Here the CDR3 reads CASSLAETSGNEQFF. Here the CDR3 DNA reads TGTGCCAGCAGCTTAGCCGAGACTAGCGGCAATGAGCAGTTCTTC.

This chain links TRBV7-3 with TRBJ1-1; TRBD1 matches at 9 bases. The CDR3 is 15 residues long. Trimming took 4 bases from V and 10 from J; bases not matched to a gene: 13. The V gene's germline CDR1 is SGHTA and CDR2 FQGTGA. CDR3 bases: TGTGCCAGCAGCTCTGAACCGGGACAGGGAAACTCAGCTTTCTTT. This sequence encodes CASSSEPGQGNSAFF.

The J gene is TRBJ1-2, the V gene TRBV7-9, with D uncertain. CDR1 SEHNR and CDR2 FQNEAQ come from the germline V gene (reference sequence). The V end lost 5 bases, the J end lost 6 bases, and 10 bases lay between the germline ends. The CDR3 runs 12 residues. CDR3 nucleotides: TGTGCCAGCAGCCTGAGGATGGATGGCTACACCTTC. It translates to CASSLRMDGYTF.

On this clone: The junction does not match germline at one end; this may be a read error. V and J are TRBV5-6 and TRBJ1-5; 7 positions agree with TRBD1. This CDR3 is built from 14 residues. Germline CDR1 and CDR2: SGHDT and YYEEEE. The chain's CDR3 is CASSLGASGQNILF. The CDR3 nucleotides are TGTGCCAGCAGCTTGGGGGCCTCGGGACAGAACATTTTATTT.

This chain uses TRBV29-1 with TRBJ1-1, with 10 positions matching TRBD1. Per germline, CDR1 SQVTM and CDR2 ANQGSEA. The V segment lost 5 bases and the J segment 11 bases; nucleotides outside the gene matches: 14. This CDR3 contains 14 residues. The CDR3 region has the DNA TGCAGCGTTCACGAGATGGGACAGGGGAGGGAGGCTTTCTTT. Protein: CSVHEMGQGREAFF.

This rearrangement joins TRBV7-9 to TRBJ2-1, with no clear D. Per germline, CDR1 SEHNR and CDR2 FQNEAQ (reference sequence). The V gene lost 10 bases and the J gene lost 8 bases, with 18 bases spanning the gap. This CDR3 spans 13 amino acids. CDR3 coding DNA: TGTGCCACCAACAGCTTAGAATTGGATGAGCAGTTCTTC. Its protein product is CATNSLELDEQFF.

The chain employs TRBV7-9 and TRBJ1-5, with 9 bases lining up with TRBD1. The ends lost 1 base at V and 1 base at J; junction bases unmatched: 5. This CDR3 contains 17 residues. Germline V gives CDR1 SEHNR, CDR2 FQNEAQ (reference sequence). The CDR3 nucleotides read TGTGCCAGCAGCTTAGACAGGGGGCCGGGAAGCAATCAGCCCCAGCATTTT. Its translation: CASSLDRGPGSNQPQHF. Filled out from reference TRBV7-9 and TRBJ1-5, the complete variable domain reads DTGVSQNPRHKITKRGQNVTFRCDPISEHNRLYWYRQTLGQGPEFLTYFQNEAQLEKSRLLSDRFSAERPKGSFSTLEIQRTEQGDSAMYLCASSLDRGPGSNQPQHFGDGTRLSIL.

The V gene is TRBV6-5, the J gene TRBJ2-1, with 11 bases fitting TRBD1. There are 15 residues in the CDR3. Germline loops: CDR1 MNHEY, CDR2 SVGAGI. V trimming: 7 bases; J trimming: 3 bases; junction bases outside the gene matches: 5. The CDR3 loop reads CASNGQGASYNEQFF. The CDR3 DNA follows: TGTGCCAGCAACGGACAGGGGGCCAGCTACAATGAGCAGTTCTTC.